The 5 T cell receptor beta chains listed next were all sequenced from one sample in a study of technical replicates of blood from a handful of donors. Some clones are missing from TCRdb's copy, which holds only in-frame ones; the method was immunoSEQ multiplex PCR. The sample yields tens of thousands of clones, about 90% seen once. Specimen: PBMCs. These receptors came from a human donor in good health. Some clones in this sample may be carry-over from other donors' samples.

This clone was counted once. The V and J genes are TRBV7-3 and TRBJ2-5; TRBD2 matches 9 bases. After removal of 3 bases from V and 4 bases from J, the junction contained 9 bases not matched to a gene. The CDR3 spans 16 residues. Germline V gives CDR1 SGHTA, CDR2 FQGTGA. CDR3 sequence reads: CASSFGGAGGAETQYF. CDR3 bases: TGTGCCAGCAGCTTCGGTGGCGCGGGAGGGGCAGAGACCCAGTACTTC.

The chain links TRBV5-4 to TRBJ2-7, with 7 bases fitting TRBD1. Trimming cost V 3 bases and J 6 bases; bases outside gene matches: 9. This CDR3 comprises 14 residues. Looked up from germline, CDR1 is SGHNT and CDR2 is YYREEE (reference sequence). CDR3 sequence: CASSSRTGLAEQYF. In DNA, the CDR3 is TGTGCCAGCAGCTCGCGGACAGGCCTAGCCGAGCAGTACTTC.

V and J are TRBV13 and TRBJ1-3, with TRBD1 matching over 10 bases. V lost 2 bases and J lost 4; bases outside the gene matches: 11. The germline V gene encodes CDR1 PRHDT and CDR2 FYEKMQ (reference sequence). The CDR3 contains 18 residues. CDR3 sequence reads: CASSLSGTGDSGGNTIYF. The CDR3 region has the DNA TGTGCCAGCAGCTTAAGCGGGACAGGGGACTCGGGAGGAAACACCATATATTTT.

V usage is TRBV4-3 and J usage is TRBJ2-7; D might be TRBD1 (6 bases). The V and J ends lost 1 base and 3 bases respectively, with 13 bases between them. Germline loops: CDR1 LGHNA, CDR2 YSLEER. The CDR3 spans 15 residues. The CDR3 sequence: CASSQARTAYYEQYF. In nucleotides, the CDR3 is TGCGCCAGCAGCCAAGCGAGGACAGCCTACTACGAGCAGTACTTC.

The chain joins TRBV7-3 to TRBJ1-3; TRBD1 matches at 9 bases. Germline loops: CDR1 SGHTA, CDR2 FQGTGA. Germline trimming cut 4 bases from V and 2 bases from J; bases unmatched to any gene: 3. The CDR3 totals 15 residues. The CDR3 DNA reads TGTGCCAGCAGCTCACAGGGGGCCGCTGGAAACACCATATATTTT. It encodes CASSSQGAAGNTIYF.